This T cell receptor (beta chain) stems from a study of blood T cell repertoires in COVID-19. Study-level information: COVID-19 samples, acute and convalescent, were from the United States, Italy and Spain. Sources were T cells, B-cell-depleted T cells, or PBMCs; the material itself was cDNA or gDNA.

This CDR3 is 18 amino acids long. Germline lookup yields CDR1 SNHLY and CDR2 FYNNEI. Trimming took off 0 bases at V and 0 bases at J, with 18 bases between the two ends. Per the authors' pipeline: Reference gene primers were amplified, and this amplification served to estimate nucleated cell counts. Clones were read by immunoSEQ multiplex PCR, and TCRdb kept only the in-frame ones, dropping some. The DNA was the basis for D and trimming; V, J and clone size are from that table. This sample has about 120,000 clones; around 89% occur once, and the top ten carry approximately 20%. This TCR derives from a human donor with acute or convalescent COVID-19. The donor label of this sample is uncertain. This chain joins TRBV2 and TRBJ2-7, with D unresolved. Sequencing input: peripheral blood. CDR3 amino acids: CASSEALERTVSSYEQYF. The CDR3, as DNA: TGTGCCAGCAGTGAAGCACTCGAGAGAACAGTCAGCTCCTACGAGCAGTACTTC.